The clone carrying this T cell receptor beta chain has ten or more counts. Its matching antigen is unknown. Trimming took 7 bases from V and 6 from J; bases not matched to a gene: 9. The CDR3 loop spans 15 amino acids. Germline V gives CDR1 MNHEY, CDR2 SVGAGI. The sample originates from a study of T and B cells in COVID-19 patients. Overall study: Comorbidities linked to unfavorable COVID-19 outcome were present in about 90% of the 20 active-infection patients. Regarding the study as a whole: Active COVID-19 showed highly clonal TRB repertoires; recovery showed diversity and richness above healthy donors. Patients with COVID-19 reportedly showed strongly skewed T cell receptor beta variable and joining gene usage. Symptomatic-phase blood samples from mildly ill patients and early samples from severe cases were scarce.

From blood, about 250-500 ng of genomic DNA served as TRB template. BIOMED2 TRB-A/B primer pools were used in multiplex TRB PCR. Each CDR3 protein is one row after TCRdb ran MiXCR on the multiplex PCR reads. The sample has 22,000 or so distinct CDR3 sequences, about 32% seen once; the top ten hold 2.5% to 3.5%. The sample comprised blood. The chain recombines TRBV6-5 with TRBJ2-1; 10 bases line up with TRBD2. The clonotype originates from a human donor who had recovered from COVID-19. CDR3 protein: CASNQRGGAFNEQFF. In nucleotides, the CDR3 is TGTGCCAGCAACCAGCGGGGGGGCGCATTCAATGAGCAGTTCTTC.